This record concerns one TCR beta chain sequence. Unique molecular identifiers were incorporated into the prepared TCRbeta library. One entry per CDR3 protein, called by TCRdb with MiXCR from the PCR reads. The sample contains 45,000 to 70,000 distinct CDR3 sequences, about 40% of which appear only once. The sample belongs to a study of T-cell reconstitution after alpha-beta-depleted transplantation in children. The origin of this receptor is a male patient under 18 who had a stem cell transplant for acute lymphoblastic leukemia, so the T cells may come from the graft donor. The sample consisted of PBMCs, mostly from graft donor cells, taken 360 days after TCRalphabeta/CD19-depleted stem cell transplant.

CDR3 residues: CASSQERRDQPQHF. CDR3 bases: TGCGCCAGCAGCCAAGAGAGGAGGGATCAGCCCCAGCATTTT. This chain joins TRBV4-1 and TRBJ1-5; no definite D call. Germline values: CDR1 MGHRA, CDR2 YSYEKL. The germline V and J ends were trimmed by 0 bases and 5 bases, with 8 bases remaining between them. This CDR3 spans 14 amino acids.